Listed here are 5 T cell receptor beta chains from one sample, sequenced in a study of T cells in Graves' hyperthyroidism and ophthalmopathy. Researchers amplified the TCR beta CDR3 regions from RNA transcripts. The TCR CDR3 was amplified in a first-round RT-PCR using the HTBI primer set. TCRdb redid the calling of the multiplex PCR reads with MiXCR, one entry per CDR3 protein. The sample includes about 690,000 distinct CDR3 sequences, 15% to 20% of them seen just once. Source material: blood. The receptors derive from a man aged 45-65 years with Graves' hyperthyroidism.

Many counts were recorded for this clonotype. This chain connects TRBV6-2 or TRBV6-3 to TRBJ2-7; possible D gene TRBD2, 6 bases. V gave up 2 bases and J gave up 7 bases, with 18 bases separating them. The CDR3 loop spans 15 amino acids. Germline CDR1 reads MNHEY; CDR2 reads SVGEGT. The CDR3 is CASSYPQAGRWEQYF. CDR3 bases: TGTGCCAGCAGTTACCCTCAAGCGGGTAGGTGGGAGCAGTACTTC.

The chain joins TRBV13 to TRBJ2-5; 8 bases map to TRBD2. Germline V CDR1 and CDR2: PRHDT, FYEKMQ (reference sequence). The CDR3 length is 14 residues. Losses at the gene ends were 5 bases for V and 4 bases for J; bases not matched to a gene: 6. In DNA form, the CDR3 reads TGTGCCAGCAGCCTCCAGCGGGAGTCAGAGACCCAGTACTTC. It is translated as CASSLQRESETQYF.

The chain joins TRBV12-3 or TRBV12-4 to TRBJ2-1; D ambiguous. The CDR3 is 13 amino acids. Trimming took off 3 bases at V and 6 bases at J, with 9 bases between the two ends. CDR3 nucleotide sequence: TGTGCCAGCAGTTTTAATCCGGGCAATGAGCAGTTCTTC. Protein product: CASSFNPGNEQFF.

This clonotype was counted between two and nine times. The CDR3 DNA reads TGTGCCTGGAGCCTTAGAAACGAGCAGTACTTC. This sequence encodes CAWSLRNEQYF. This rearrangement joins TRBV30 to TRBJ2-7; D not certain. Germline assignment: CDR1 GTSNPN and CDR2 SVGIG (reference sequence). Between the trimmed V and J ends, which lost 3 bases and 5 bases, there was a span of 8 bases. The CDR3 sequence is 11 residues long. Combining the CDR3 with reference TRBV30 and TRBJ2-7 gives the whole variable domain SQTIHQWPATLVQPVGSPLSLECTVEGTSNPNLYWYRQAAGRGLQLLFYSVGIGQISSEVPQNLSASRPQDRQFILSSKKLLLSDSGFYLCAWSLRNEQYFGPGTRLTVT.

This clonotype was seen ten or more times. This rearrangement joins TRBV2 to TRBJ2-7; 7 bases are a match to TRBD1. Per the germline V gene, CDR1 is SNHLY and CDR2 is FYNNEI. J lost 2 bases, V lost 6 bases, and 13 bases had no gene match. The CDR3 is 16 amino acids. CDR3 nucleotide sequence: TGTGCCAGCAGAGCTACAACCGGGACAGAAGCCTACGAGCAGTACTTC. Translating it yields CASRATTGTEAYEQYF.